This TCR beta chain emerged from a study of blood T cell repertoires in COVID-19. The participants were between about 18 and 90 years old and came from some 25 US areas. Among Cohort 3 donors, those recovered had two negative PCRs, clearance, or symptom resolution. The authors' processing: Estimates of nucleated cell counts were drawn from the amplification of reference gene primers. Generated by immunoSEQ multiplex PCR, the TCRdb table keeps only in-frame clones and is missing some. V and J calls and clone size are copied from that table; D and trimming were computed from the DNA. The data show almost 250,000 clones, more than 85% seen once. The receptor comes from a woman aged 30 to 39 who had recovered from COVID-19. The sequencing input was PBMCs or T cells enriched from blood (not recorded which).

The CDR3 region has the DNA TGTGCCACCAGTGTTGATCAGGATCAGCCCCAGCATTTT. It encodes CATSVDQDQPQHF. The rearrangement joins TRBV24-1 to TRBJ1-5; D gene ambiguous. Per germline, CDR1 KGHDR and CDR2 SFDVKD. The CDR3 has 13 amino acids. With 5 bases removed from V and 5 bases from J, the gap between germline ends came to 9 bases.